The 18 T cell receptor beta chains below come from one sample, sequenced in a study of blood T cell repertoires in COVID-19. Sequencing was performed with immunoSEQ multiplex PCR; in TCRdb, only in-frame clones are kept and a portion is missing. Of about 360,000 clones detected, approximately 86% appear once; the ten largest clones hold about 7%. Sequenced: peripheral blood. All receptors derive from a woman aged 60 to 75 with COVID-19, enrolled during active disease.

This clone was detected only a few times. The chain recombines TRBV9 with TRBJ2-3; 9 bases agree with TRBD2. Trimming at V came to 0 bases and at J to 6 bases, leaving 8 bases not matched to a gene. Per the germline V gene, CDR1 is SGDLS and CDR2 is YYNGEE. CDR3 length equals 16 residues. Here the CDR3 reads CASSVVPRGGPDTQYF. Here the CDR3 DNA reads TGTGCCAGCAGCGTAGTTCCGCGGGGGGGCCCCGATACGCAGTATTTT.

The gene calls are TRBV2 and TRBJ2-3, with 12 bases lining up with TRBD1. The CDR3 is 15 residues long. Trimming removed 7 bases from V and 5 bases from J; junction bases left unmatched: 7. Germline lookup yields CDR1 SNHLY and CDR2 FYNNEI. The CDR3 is CASKGGTGGLDTQYF. The CDR3, as DNA: TGTGCCAGCAAAGGTGGGACAGGGGGCTTAGATACGCAGTATTTT.

The chain links TRBV19 to TRBJ1-2; D is perhaps TRBD1 (5 bases). Germline assignment: CDR1 LNHDA and CDR2 SQIVND (reference sequence). The CDR3 is made up of 14 amino acids. The V gene lost 5 bases and the J gene lost 3 bases, with 13 bases spanning the gap. The CDR3 reads CASSRRRDDYGYTF. The CDR3 DNA sequence: TGTGCCAGTAGTCGACGGAGGGACGACTATGGCTACACCTTC.

The J gene is TRBJ1-4, the V gene TRBV5-1; 8 bases fit TRBD1. The CDR3 consists of 15 residues. Germline loops: CDR1 SGHRS, CDR2 YFSETQ. V dropped 4 bases and J dropped 7; count of bases not matched to a gene: 9. The CDR3 reads CASSSSGGVGEKLFF. CDR3 in DNA: TGCGCCAGCAGCAGCTCAGGGGGCGTAGGTGAAAAACTGTTTTTT.

As regards this clone: The sample carries other DNA sequences with the same CDR3. The rearrangement links TRBV5-1 to TRBJ2-7; 9 bases are shared with TRBD1. The ends lost 0 bases at V and 3 bases at J; junction bases unmatched: 1. CDR1 is SGHRS and CDR2 is YFSETQ in the germline V gene. The CDR3 length is 14 residues. CDR3 nucleotide sequence: TGCGCCAGCAGCTTGGCGGGACAGGGCTACGAGCAGTACTTC. It encodes CASSLAGQGYEQYF.

This chain joins TRBV5-4 and TRBJ2-3, with 8 bases identical to TRBD2. The CDR3 runs to 15 residues. CDR1 is SGHNT, CDR2 YYREEE, per germline (reference sequence). Germline trimming cut 1 base from V and 5 bases from J; bases unmatched to any gene: 6. The CDR3 loop is CASSLRASGLDTQYF. As DNA, the CDR3 is TGTGCCAGCAGCTTGAGGGCTAGCGGGTTAGATACGCAGTATTTT.

The genes are TRBV5-1 and TRBJ2-3; D remains ambiguous. The CDR3 runs to 13 residues. In germline, CDR1 is SGHRS, CDR2 YFSETQ. Trimming removed 2 bases from V and 2 bases from J, with 6 bases in between. The CDR3 reads CASSFYSTDTQYF. DNA for the CDR3: TGCGCCAGCAGCTTTTATTCCACAGATACGCAGTATTTT.

V gene TRBV29-1 combines with J gene TRBJ1-1, with 11 nucleotides matching TRBD1. CDR3 size: 12 residues. With V trimmed by 7 bases and J by 4 bases, 2 bases remained unmatched. Germline V lookup: CDR1 SQVTM, CDR2 ANQGSEA. CDR3 nucleotide sequence: TGCAGCGGGGGACAGGGGGGCACTGAAGCTTTCTTT. This gives the protein CSGGQGGTEAFF.

V usage is TRBV5-8 and J usage is TRBJ1-2, with D possibly TRBD1 on 5 matching bases. The CDR3 is 13 amino acids. Trimming took off 1 base at V and 2 bases at J, with 6 bases between the two ends. Germline V CDR1 and CDR2: SGHTS, YDEGEE. CDR3 nucleotides: TGTGCCAGCAGCTTGCCAGGGAACTATGGCTACACCTTC. Amino acid sequence: CASSLPGNYGYTF. Filled out from reference TRBV5-8 and TRBJ1-2, the complete variable domain reads EAGVTQSPTHLIKTRGQQATLRCSPISGHTSVYWYQQALGLGLQFLLWYDEGEERNRGNFPPRFSGRQFPNYSSELNVNALELEDSALYLCASSLPGNYGYTFGSGTRLTVV.

This rearrangement joins TRBV7-3 to TRBJ1-1; D may be TRBD1 (5 bases). CDR1 and CDR2 from the germline V gene are SGHTA and FQGTGA. V lost 2 bases to trimming and J lost 5 bases, with 12 bases between them. There are 14 residues in the CDR3. CDR3 DNA sequence: TGTGCCAGCAGCTTACGTGGGGGAGGGACTGAAGCTTTCTTT. This translates into CASSLRGGGTEAFF.

This chain uses TRBV2 with TRBJ2-3; maybe TRBD2 (5 bases). Trimming stripped 6 bases from V and 7 bases from J, with 11 bases between. Germline values: CDR1 SNHLY, CDR2 FYNNEI. This CDR3 region has 12 residues. The CDR3 loop reads CASRERGNTQYF. The DNA for the CDR3 is TGTGCCAGCAGGGAAAGAGGGAATACGCAGTATTTT. Filled out from reference TRBV2 and TRBJ2-3, the complete variable domain reads EPEVTQTPSHQVTQMGQEVILRCVPISNHLYFYWYRQILGQKVEFLVSFYNNEISEKSEIFDDQFSVERPDGSNFTLKIRSTKLEDSAMYFCASRERGNTQYFGPGTRLTVL.

The genes are TRBV5-5 and TRBJ1-1; D gene uncertain. Trimming took 5 bases from V and 7 from J, leaving 12 bases between them. The CDR3 consists of 12 residues. Germline loops: CDR1 SGHKS, CDR2 YYEKEE (reference sequence). For the CDR3, the DNA is TGTGCCAGCAGTATTGGGAGTTTTGAAGCTTTCTTT. This codes for CASSIGSFEAFF.

A single count supports this clone. CDR3 amino acids: CASSEGTGGTTYEQYF. CDR3 coding DNA: TGTGCCAGCAGTGAAGGAACAGGGGGCACGACCTACGAGCAGTACTTC. The genes are TRBV6-1 and TRBJ2-7; 9 bases map to TRBD1. J was trimmed by 2 bases and V by 1 base; bases with no gene match: 6. The CDR3 runs to 16 residues. In germline, CDR1 is MNHNS, CDR2 SASEGT.

V is TRBV10-3 and J is TRBJ1-5, with 11 bases matching TRBD1. CDR3 length: 15 residues. The J segment lost 7 bases and the V segment lost 2 bases, leaving 4 bases of the junction unmatched. Per germline, CDR1 ENHRY and CDR2 SYGVKD. The CDR3 sequence is CAISERDRGSQPQHF. CDR3 bases: TGTGCCATCAGTGAGCGGGACAGGGGGAGCCAGCCCCAGCATTTT.

The J gene is TRBJ2-1, the V gene TRBV18, with a weak D call TRBD2 (7 bases). The CDR3 extends over 16 amino acids. CDR1 is KGHSH, CDR2 LQKENI, per germline. V dropped 8 bases and J dropped 9 bases, with 26 bases sitting between them. The CDR3: CASLTSGGQGLGEQFF. As DNA, the CDR3 is TGTGCCAGCCTGACGTCGGGGGGCCAAGGGCTCGGTGAGCAGTTCTTC. Variable domain in full (rest from reference TRBV18 and TRBJ2-1): NAGVMQNPRHLVRRRGQEARLRCSPMKGHSHVYWYRQLPEEGLKFMVYLQKENIIDESGMPKERFSAEFPKEGPSILRIQQVVRGDSAAYFCASLTSGGQGLGEQFFGPGTRLTVL.

The V gene is TRBV6-2 or TRBV6-3, the J gene TRBJ1-1; 8 bases fit TRBD1. The germline V gene has CDR1 MNHEY and CDR2 SVGEGT. This CDR3 comprises 16 residues. With 5 bases clipped from V and 5 bases from J, the junction kept 13 bases outside the gene matches. In nucleotides, the CDR3 is TGTGCCAGCAGTAACCCCGGGGCAGGGGGCTGGACTGAAGCTTTCTTT. This translates into CASSNPGAGGWTEAFF.

The J gene is TRBJ2-7, the V gene TRBV6-2 or TRBV6-3; 12 bases line up with TRBD2. With 7 bases clipped from V and 6 bases from J, the junction kept 13 bases outside the gene matches. The CDR3 is 16 residues long. Germline CDR1 reads MNHEY; CDR2 reads SVGEGT. The CDR3 nucleotides are TGTGCCAGCACCCCTCTAGCGGGGGGGAGGGGTCTCGAGCAGTACTTC. Its translation: CASTPLAGGRGLEQYF.

This clone was counted between two and nine times. The CDR3 DNA follows: TGTGCCAGCAGCCAAACCAACAGGGGGCCACCCCTCCACTTT. Residues: CASSQTNRGPPLHF. The chain has TRBV3-1 (or the pseudogene TRBV3-2) and TRBJ1-6; 9 nucleotides line up with TRBD1. V shed 2 bases and J 11 bases; nucleotides not matched to a gene: 4. CDR1 is LGHDT and CDR2 is YNNKEL in the germline V gene (reference sequence). CDR3 size: 14 residues.